The clone carrying this T cell receptor (beta chain) appeared many times. No antigen is known for it. This sample stems from a study of molecular identifiers for immune sequencing clone quantification. Study-wide results and caveats: Should identical TCR molecules share a barcode, the sizes of highly expanded clones could be underestimated. Clones that had above 20 RNA copies took up over 97% of effector molecules but under 1% in naive cells. Spiked Jurkat TCR RNA equal to one cell could reportedly be picked out among 800,000 to 1,000,000 naive cells.

Library preparation followed earlier protocols using designated TCR primers. MiXCR, applied by TCRdb to the PCR reads, yields one record per CDR3 protein. Of about 640,000 distinct CDR3 sequences listed, approximately 20% were seen once; the top ten hold roughly 0.83%. V shed 0 bases, J shed 4 bases, and the junction held 11 bases outside the gene matches. CDR3 length: 17 residues. Germline values: CDR1 DFQATT, CDR2 SNEGSKA (reference sequence). The sequenced sample was naive CD8+ T cells from blood, with Jurkat cell RNA spiked in. Subset meaning: FACS-sorted CD8+CD4-CCR7+CD45RA+ naive T cells. The rearrangement links TRBV20-1 to TRBJ2-7; 11 nucleotides line up with TRBD2. The source is a human donor in good health. Some libraries in this study had Jurkat cell RNA spiked in. CDR3 loop: CSARDTSGSGVWYEQYF. The CDR3, as DNA: TGCAGTGCTAGAGATACTAGCGGGAGTGGGGTCTGGTACGAGCAGTACTTC.